The next 31 T cell receptor beta chains were all read from a single sample in a study of identical twins. One entry per CDR3 protein results from TCRdb running MiXCR on the 5' RACE reads. The sample lists 600,000 to 700,000 distinct CDR3 sequences; 21% were seen once. These same records also appear under a second study, on T cells expressing NK-cell markers.

Sequencing was performed on PBMCs. The receptors come from a woman aged 18-29 years in good health.

The chain is built from TRBV12-3 or TRBV12-4 and TRBJ2-2; 9 bases agree with TRBD1. The CDR3 extends over 19 amino acids. J lost 4 bases, V lost 0 bases, and 12 bases had no gene match. The CDR3 protein is CASSLAGWTGALATGELFF. The CDR3 nucleotides read TGTGCCAGCAGTTTAGCGGGATGGACAGGGGCATTGGCCACCGGGGAGCTGTTTTTT.

The chain has TRBV15 and TRBJ1-6, with TRBD1 matching 11 bases. V gave up 7 bases and J gave up 9 bases; unmatched junction bases: 2. This CDR3 spans 13 amino acids. From germline, CDR1 is LNHNV and CDR2 YYDKDF (reference sequence). The CDR3 protein is CATKGQGASPLHF. As DNA, the CDR3 is TGTGCCACCAAAGGACAGGGGGCTTCACCCCTCCACTTT.

This clonotype appeared a few times. The V and J genes are TRBV20-1 and TRBJ2-1, with 7 bases matching TRBD2. CDR1 and CDR2 from the germline V gene are DFQATT and SNEGSKA (reference sequence). The length of the CDR3 is 13 residues. CDR3 residues: CSTGGSGYNEQFF. For the CDR3, the DNA is TGCTCTACCGGCGGGAGCGGCTACAATGAGCAGTTCTTC.

The genes are TRBV19 and TRBJ2-7; weak D call: TRBD2 (5 bases). This CDR3 has 16 residues. The germline V and J ends were trimmed by 2 bases and 0 bases, with 14 bases remaining between them. Germline CDR1 and CDR2: LNHDA and SQIVND (reference sequence). In DNA, the CDR3 is TGTGCCAGTAGTATATCGTCAGGCGGGCTCTCCTACGAGCAGTACTTC. Translated, it gives CASSISSGGLSYEQYF. The full variable domain, in which reference TRBV19 and TRBJ2-7 provide the parts outside the CDR3, is DGGITQSPKYLFRKEGQNVTLSCEQNLNHDAMYWYRQDPGQGLRLIYYSQIVNDFQKGDIAEGYSVSREKKESFPLTVTSAQKNPTAFYLCASSISSGGLSYEQYFGPGTRLTVT.

The V and J genes are TRBV18 and TRBJ2-5, with 9 bases fitting TRBD1. Germline V lookup: CDR1 KGHSH, CDR2 LQKENI. J gave up 3 bases and V 2 bases, and 4 bases lay outside the gene matches. The CDR3 contains 15 residues. The CDR3 region has the DNA TGTGCCAGCTCACCATCCAGGACAGGGGAAGAGACCCAGTACTTC. It is translated as CASSPSRTGEETQYF.

V usage is TRBV6-1 and J usage is TRBJ2-3, with D possibly called TRBD1 or TRBD2 (5 bases each). Between the trimmed V and J ends, which lost 8 bases and 3 bases, there was a span of 15 bases. The CDR3 loop spans 14 amino acids. Germline values: CDR1 MNHNS, CDR2 SASEGT. The CDR3 spells CASAFPGATDTQYF. The CDR3 DNA reads TGTGCCAGCGCCTTCCCCGGGGCTACAGATACGCAGTATTTT.

V and J are TRBV12-3 or TRBV12-4 and TRBJ2-7, with D tentatively TRBD1 (6 bases). Trimming took off 5 bases at V and 3 bases at J, with 11 bases between the two ends. The CDR3 covers 13 residues. CDR3 DNA: TGTGCCAGCAGTACCGGGACAAACTACGAGCAGTACTTC. This gives the protein CASSTGTNYEQYF.

The chain uses TRBV5-1 and TRBJ1-6; TRBD1 might be the D (5 bases). V lost 4 bases to trimming and J lost 9 bases, with 20 bases between them. The CDR3 extends over 16 amino acids. Germline CDR1 reads SGHRS; CDR2 reads YFSETQ. The CDR3 here is CASSREAGRDGSPLHF. The CDR3 nucleotides are TGCGCCAGCAGCCGAGAGGCGGGCAGGGACGGTTCACCCCTCCACTTT.

The rearrangement joins TRBV6-1 to TRBJ2-7; TRBD1 is a possible D gene (5 bases). CDR1 is MNHNS and CDR2 is SASEGT in the germline V gene. V lost 6 bases and J 2 bases, leaving 5 bases between the germline ends. The CDR3 is 11 amino acids. The CDR3 DNA sequence: TGTGCCAGCAGACAGGCCTACGAGCAGTACTTC. This encodes CASRQAYEQYF.

This clonotype turned up a few times. The chain employs TRBV12-5 and TRBJ2-1, with TRBD2 matching 11 bases. Trimming took 7 bases from V and 6 from J; bases not matched to a gene: 8. Germline V gene sequence: CDR1 LGHNT, CDR2 FRNRAP. This CDR3 is built from 15 residues. The chain's CDR3 is CASASILAGVNEQFF. The CDR3 nucleotides read TGTGCTAGTGCCTCCATACTAGCGGGAGTCAATGAGCAGTTCTTC.

This clonotype was detected a few times. The rearrangement joins TRBV7-9 to TRBJ2-3; perhaps D is TRBD1 or TRBD2 (6 bases each). Germline V gene data show CDR1 as SEHNR and CDR2 as FQNEAQ (reference sequence). This CDR3 contains 14 residues. Between the trimmed V and J ends, which lost 6 bases and 4 bases, there was a span of 14 bases. Written as DNA, the CDR3 is TGTGCCAGCAGTAAAGGAGGGGGGCCAGATACGCAGTATTTT. Translation: CASSKGGGPDTQYF.

This clonotype was seen more than once but under ten times. The gene calls are TRBV5-1 and TRBJ2-7; TRBD2 is a possible D gene (6 bases). This CDR3 has 15 amino acids. V was cut by 2 bases and J by 2 bases, with 14 bases left in between. Germline V gene lookup returns CDR1 SGHRS and CDR2 YFSETQ. CDR3 residues: CASSFGGAITYEQYF. Here the CDR3 DNA reads TGCGCCAGCAGCTTTGGAGGGGCCATTACCTACGAGCAGTACTTC.

This clonotype has a handful of counts. The chain couples TRBV4-3 to TRBJ1-1; D gene uncertain. V lost 0 bases and J 8 bases, leaving 10 bases between the germline ends. This CDR3 is 13 amino acids long. Germline V gene data show CDR1 as LGHNA and CDR2 as YSLEER. CDR3: CASSQDGWTEAFF. The CDR3 region has the DNA TGCGCCAGCAGCCAAGATGGGTGGACCGAAGCTTTCTTT.

This clonotype was counted many times. This CDR3 is CASSKLAENTEAFF. Written as DNA, the CDR3 is TGTGCCAGCAGCAAGCTGGCGGAAAACACTGAAGCTTTCTTT. The chain joins TRBV9 to TRBJ1-1; unclear D gene. The germline CDR1 and CDR2 sequences are SGDLS and YYNGEE. The germline V and J ends were trimmed by 4 bases and 2 bases, with 12 bases remaining between them. The CDR3 is made up of 14 amino acids.

V and J are TRBV7-2 and TRBJ2-7; D gene uncertain. Deletions cut 1 base from V and 7 bases from J, with 11 bases between. Germline CDR1 is SGHTA and CDR2 is FQGNSA. This CDR3 is 13 amino acids long. The DNA of the CDR3 is TGTGCCAGCAGCTTAGGGCCAGCGAGGGAGCAGTACTTC. Its protein product is CASSLGPAREQYF.

The rearrangement joins TRBV20-1 to TRBJ2-2; no clear D gene. Germline CDR1 DFQATT, CDR2 SNEGSKA (reference sequence). The CDR3 loop spans 14 amino acids. The V end was cut by 3 bases, the J end by 6 bases, with 14 bases between. DNA of the CDR3: TGCAGTGCTAGGATCGGAACCGGGCCCGGGGAGCTGTTTTTT. It translates to CSARIGTGPGELFF.

This clonotype was found a few times. This rearrangement joins TRBV27 to TRBJ2-1; weak D call: TRBD2 (5 bases). With 3 bases removed from V and 5 bases from J, the gap between germline ends came to 11 bases. The length of the CDR3 is 14 residues. From germline, CDR1 is MNHEY and CDR2 SMNVEV (reference sequence). The CDR3 coding sequence is TGTGCCAGCAGTTTGAGCGGCACAAACAATGAGCAGTTCTTC. Protein: CASSLSGTNNEQFF.

This clonotype was recorded a few times. The chain is built from TRBV27 and TRBJ1-2; the match to TRBD1 covers 9 bases. The CDR3 contains 12 residues. The germline V gene has CDR1 MNHEY and CDR2 SMNVEV (reference sequence). V shed 10 bases and J 5 bases; nucleotides not matched to a gene: 5. The CDR3 is CANGGQGYGYTF. The CDR3 DNA sequence: TGTGCCAACGGGGGACAGGGATATGGCTACACCTTC.

The V call is TRBV12-3 or TRBV12-4, the J call TRBJ1-4, with D unresolved. The CDR3 runs 12 residues. Trimming removed 3 bases at V and 10 bases at J, with 9 bases between. CDR3 nucleotides: TGTGCCAGCAGTTTCGAGGGAGCAAAACTGTTTTTT. It codes for CASSFEGAKLFF.

This clonotype has only a few counts. This sequence joins TRBV7-9 and TRBJ2-7, with unresolved D. V lost 1 base to trimming and J lost 3 bases, with 10 bases between them. Germline lookup yields CDR1 SEHNR and CDR2 FQNEAQ (reference sequence). CDR3 length: 14 amino acids. This CDR3 is CASSLGKPGYEQYF. DNA for the CDR3: TGTGCCAGCAGCTTAGGGAAGCCCGGCTACGAGCAGTACTTC.

This clonotype was observed a few times. The rearrangement joins TRBV20-1 to TRBJ1-2, with D maybe TRBD1 (6 bases). CDR1 is DFQATT and CDR2 is SNEGSKA in the germline V gene (reference sequence). V was shortened by 3 bases and J by 5 bases, with 13 bases between the two germline ends. The CDR3 length is 13 residues. The CDR3 nucleotides read TGCAGTGCTAGGGAAGCAGGGGTGTATGGCTACACCTTC. It is translated as CSAREAGVYGYTF.

A few counts support this clonotype. The gene calls are TRBV6-5 and TRBJ2-7, with 8 bases lining up with TRBD1. Per the germline V gene, CDR1 is MNHEY and CDR2 is SVGAGI. V was clipped by 2 bases and J by 2 bases; unmatched bases: 5. The CDR3 sequence is 15 residues long. CDR3 DNA sequence: TGTGCCAGCAGTTACCCAGGGACAGGTACCTACGAGCAGTACTTC. This codes for CASSYPGTGTYEQYF.

This clonotype came up a few times. This sequence joins TRBV5-1 and TRBJ2-7, with D maybe TRBD2 (5 bases). The CDR3 has 14 residues. The V gene lost 1 base and the J gene lost 6 bases, with 14 bases spanning the gap. CDR1 is SGHRS, CDR2 YFSETQ, per germline. The CDR3 region is CASSLSRLASEQYF. In DNA form, the CDR3 reads TGCGCCAGCAGCTTGAGTCGGCTAGCAAGCGAGCAGTACTTC.

This clonotype was picked up a small number of times. The chain combines TRBV10-3 with TRBJ2-5, with D possibly called TRBD1 or TRBD2 (7 bases each). Trimming stripped 4 bases from V and 4 bases from J, with 10 bases between. Germline V gives CDR1 ENHRY, CDR2 SYGVKD. CDR3 length: 13 residues. CDR3 residues: CAISGEGAETQYF. In nucleotides, the CDR3 is TGTGCCATCAGTGGGGAGGGGGCAGAGACCCAGTACTTC.

This clonotype was observed many times. The V gene is TRBV10-3, the J gene TRBJ2-7; 7 bases fit TRBD1. Germline V gene lookup returns CDR1 ENHRY and CDR2 SYGVKD. J lost 0 bases, V lost 8 bases, and 4 bases had no gene match. This CDR3 region has 13 residues. CDR3 protein: CAIGQESSYEQYF. DNA of the CDR3: TGTGCCATCGGACAGGAAAGCTCCTACGAGCAGTACTTC.

This clonotype has a handful of counts. V and J are TRBV9 and TRBJ2-7, with no clear D. The CDR3 consists of 14 residues. Germline V gene data show CDR1 as SGDLS and CDR2 as YYNGEE. Trimming stripped 4 bases from V and 4 bases from J, with 15 bases between. CDR3 sequence: CASSPGPMGYEQYF. CDR3 nucleotides: TGTGCCAGCAGCCCCGGGCCAATGGGGTACGAGCAGTACTTC.

The genes are TRBV29-1 and TRBJ2-5; no definite D call. V was cut by 5 bases and J by 2 bases, with 9 bases left in between. There are 12 residues in the CDR3. Looked up from germline, CDR1 is SQVTM and CDR2 is ANQGSEA. For the CDR3, the DNA is TGCAGCGTTCAGCCGGTACAAGAGACCCAGTACTTC. Translated: CSVQPVQETQYF. Combining the CDR3 with reference TRBV29-1 and TRBJ2-5 gives the whole variable domain SAVISQKPSRDICQRGTSLTIQCQVDSQVTMMFWYRQQPGQSLTLIATANQGSEATYESGFVIDKFPISRPNLTFSTLTVSNMSPEDSSIYLCSVQPVQETQYFGPGTRLLVL.

This clonotype was recorded a few times. The rearrangement joins TRBV4-3 to TRBJ1-2; D not certain. Trimming shortened V by 0 bases and J by 8 bases, and 13 bases separated the two germline ends. The germline CDR1 and CDR2 sequences are LGHNA and YSLEER. The CDR3 extends over 14 amino acids. CDR3 in DNA: TGCGCCAGCAGCCAAGATCCAGGCCCTATAGGCTACACCTTC. Its protein is CASSQDPGPIGYTF.

The genes are TRBV29-1 and TRBJ1-2; weak D call: TRBD1 (6 bases). The CDR3 contains 14 residues. Germline V gene lookup returns CDR1 SQVTM and CDR2 ANQGSEA. V lost 5 bases to trimming and J lost 4 bases, with 17 bases between them. CDR3 sequence reads: CSVYPAGQIYGYTF. The CDR3 coding sequence is TGCAGCGTTTATCCAGCAGGACAGATCTATGGCTACACCTTC.

The chain carries TRBV5-1 and TRBJ1-1; tentatively, D is TRBD1 (5 bases). CDR3 size: 16 residues. Germline V lookup: CDR1 SGHRS, CDR2 YFSETQ. Trimming cost V 0 bases and J 0 bases, with 12 bases left between them. For the CDR3, the DNA is TGCGCCAGCAGCTTGGGTGCTGGGGCGGTGAACACTGAAGCTTTCTTT. Amino acids: CASSLGAGAVNTEAFF.

This clonotype was detected a few times. The chain couples TRBV29-1 to TRBJ2-3; D is uncertain. Germline-derived CDR1 and CDR2 are SQVTM and ANQGSEA. V gave up 4 bases and J gave up 2 bases, with 13 bases separating them. The CDR3 covers 14 residues. Here the CDR3 reads CSVVGGLITDTQYF. CDR3 coding DNA: TGCAGCGTTGTAGGTGGGCTAATCACAGATACGCAGTATTTT.